One sample yielded the 15 T cell receptor beta chains listed below, sequenced in a study of blood T cell repertoires in COVID-19. Data came from immunoSEQ multiplex PCR; TCRdb stores just in-frame clones and leaves some out. The sample carries over 110,000 clones, about 87% recorded once. Sequenced material: peripheral blood. Receptor source: a woman in her fifties or sixties with acute or convalescent COVID-19.

This clone is a singleton in its sample. V usage is TRBV28 and J usage is TRBJ1-6; 8 bases agree with TRBD1. With V trimmed by 8 bases and J by 6 bases, 3 bases remained unmatched. The germline CDR1 and CDR2 sequences are MDHEN and SYDVKM. This CDR3 is 13 amino acids long. Here the CDR3 DNA reads TGTGCCAGCGCCGGGACAGGTAATTCACCCCTCCACTTT. Translating it yields CASAGTGNSPLHF.

V and J are TRBV5-4 and TRBJ2-2; 10 bases line up with TRBD2. J was trimmed by 5 bases and V by 4 bases; bases with no gene match: 5. CDR1 is SGHNT, CDR2 YYREEE, per germline (reference sequence). CDR3 length: 15 amino acids. The CDR3 loop is CASSPQGLATGELFF. The CDR3 region has the DNA TGTGCCAGCAGCCCCCAGGGACTAGCGACCGGGGAGCTGTTTTTT.

This chain uses TRBV3-1 (or the pseudogene TRBV3-2) with TRBJ2-1, with 8 positions matching TRBD2. CDR1 LGHDT and CDR2 YNNKEL come from the germline V gene (reference sequence). CDR3 length equals 14 residues. The trim removed 3 bases at V and 7 bases at J, leaving 5 bases unmatched. The CDR3 DNA sequence: TGTGCCAGCAGCCACAAGGGACTAGATAATGAGCAGTTCTTC. The encoded protein is CASSHKGLDNEQFF.

The gene calls are TRBV15 and TRBJ1-3; D is possibly TRBD1 (5 bases). The germline V gene encodes CDR1 LNHNV and CDR2 YYDKDF (reference sequence). The CDR3 covers 16 residues. The V and J ends lost 4 bases and 0 bases respectively, with 13 bases between them. In DNA, the CDR3 is TGTGCCACCAGCACAAGACAGCCTCCCTCTGGAAACACCATATATTTT. Its protein product is CATSTRQPPSGNTIYF.

On this clone: This specimen includes other DNA sequences encoding the same CDR3. This chain joins TRBV4-2 and TRBJ1-3, with 7 bases identical to TRBD1. V dropped 0 bases and J dropped 4; count of bases not matched to a gene: 3. There are 15 residues in the CDR3. The V gene's germline CDR1 is LGHNA and CDR2 YNFKEQ. The CDR3 loop reads CASSQDRTGGNTIYF. The CDR3 region has the DNA TGTGCCAGCAGCCAAGACCGGACAGGAGGAAACACCATATATTTT.

This clone occurred once. V and J are TRBV10-3 and TRBJ2-7, with 8 bases aligning to TRBD2. CDR3 length: 14 residues. The ends lost 2 bases at V and 0 bases at J; junction bases unmatched: 0. Germline CDR1 is ENHRY and CDR2 is SYGVKD. CDR3 protein: CAISEGLASYEQYF. The DNA for the CDR3 is TGTGCCATCAGTGAGGGACTAGCCTCCTACGAGCAGTACTTC.

V is TRBV2 and J is TRBJ1-2; D might be TRBD1 (5 bases). Deletions cut 2 bases from V and 3 bases from J, with 19 bases between. The germline V gene encodes CDR1 SNHLY and CDR2 FYNNEI. The CDR3 is 17 amino acids. The DNA of the CDR3 is TGTGCCAGCAGTGAATGGTCGACTCCAACGGGGGACTATGGCTACACCTTC. Translated: CASSEWSTPTGDYGYTF.

The chain has TRBV2 and TRBJ2-5; D is ambiguous. Germline values: CDR1 SNHLY, CDR2 FYNNEI. Trimming shortened V by 3 bases and J by 5 bases, and 4 bases separated the two germline ends. The CDR3 is made up of 11 amino acids. For the CDR3, the DNA is TGTGCCAGCAGTGAGAGTGAGACCCAGTACTTC. Its translation is CASSESETQYF.

The chain carries TRBV27 and TRBJ1-2, with TRBD1 as a possible D gene (6 bases). The CDR3 has 19 residues. Germline V CDR1 and CDR2: MNHEY, SMNVEV (reference sequence). Trimming pared 5 bases from V and 7 bases from J, leaving 32 bases between. CDR3 region: CASSPLGSFVEGVLSGYTF. As DNA, the CDR3 is TGTGCCAGCAGTCCCCTTGGGTCCTTTGTCGAGGGGGTCCTGAGTGGCTACACCTTC.

The chain recombines TRBV6-5 with TRBJ2-3; perhaps TRBD1 as D (5 bases). Germline CDR1 MNHEY, CDR2 SVGAGI. Trimming pared 3 bases from V and 5 bases from J, leaving 12 bases between. There are 14 residues in the CDR3. Here the CDR3 DNA reads TGTGCCAGCAGTTATTTCCAGGGCGAAGATACGCAGTATTTT. It codes for CASSYFQGEDTQYF.

The CDR3 is CASTRGDPNEQFF. The CDR3 DNA reads as TGTGCCAGCACCCGGGGGGACCCCAATGAGCAGTTCTTC. V is TRBV7-9 and J is TRBJ2-1; TRBD2 matches 7 bases. Germline CDR1 is SEHNR and CDR2 is FQNEAQ (reference sequence). The ends lost 7 bases at V and 6 bases at J; junction bases unmatched: 6. There are 13 residues in the CDR3.

The chain links TRBV28 to TRBJ1-4; D is unresolved. The CDR3 has 13 residues. Trimming shortened V by 2 bases and J by 7 bases, and 8 bases separated the two germline ends. Germline V lookup: CDR1 MDHEN, CDR2 SYDVKM. This chain's CDR3 is CASSLSPGEKLFF. The CDR3 bases are TGTGCCAGCAGTTTAAGCCCCGGTGAAAAACTGTTTTTT.

The chain carries TRBV19 and TRBJ2-7; 7 bases map to TRBD2. The CDR3 is 13 amino acids. From germline, CDR1 is LNHDA and CDR2 SQIVND (reference sequence). J lost 6 bases, V lost 5 bases, and 7 bases had no gene match. CDR3 nucleotide sequence: TGTGCCAGTAGTTCCGCGGGAGTGGGCGAGCAGTACTTC. Its translation is CASSSAGVGEQYF.

The chain recombines TRBV27 with TRBJ2-5; tentatively, D is TRBD2 (6 bases). The V and J ends lost 10 bases and 5 bases respectively, with 20 bases between them. Germline values: CDR1 MNHEY, CDR2 SMNVEV (reference sequence). This CDR3 contains 14 residues. The CDR3 spells CATCPGGSGETQYF. The CDR3 DNA is TGTGCCACCTGCCCTGGGGGGTCCGGGGAGACCCAGTACTTC.

V gene TRBV10-2 combines with J gene TRBJ1-4; D may be TRBD1 (5 bases). V lost 10 bases to trimming and J lost 3 bases, with 15 bases between them. Germline CDR1 is WSHSY and CDR2 is SAAADI. The CDR3 has 14 amino acids. CDR3 residues: CATTGGASNEKLFF. The CDR3 region has the DNA TGCGCCACTACCGGCGGGGCCTCTAATGAAAAACTGTTTTTT.